The present T cell receptor beta chain was sequenced within a study of blood T cell repertoires in COVID-19. At the level of the study: T cells, B-cell-depleted T cells, or PBMCs supplied cDNA or gDNA.

CDR3 length: 14 amino acids. Germline values: CDR1 SGHRS, CDR2 YFSETQ. The V end lost 4 bases, the J end lost 8 bases, and 18 bases lay between the germline ends. Source study methods: The assay estimated nucleated cells by amplifying reference gene primers. Sequenced by immunoSEQ multiplex PCR; TCRdb stores in-frame clones only, minus some. The V and J calls and clone size were taken over from that table, and D and trimming were inferred from the DNA. The profile shows some 97,000 clones, about 90% of them singletons. The receptor was isolated from a man aged 25-45 years in a cohort sampled during active COVID-19. Sequenced sample: peripheral blood. The genes are TRBV5-1 and TRBJ1-1; weak D call: TRBD1 (6 bases). CDR3 residues: CASSHLTGDLEAFF. The DNA of the CDR3 is TGCGCCAGCAGCCATTTGACAGGCGACTTGGAAGCTTTCTTT.